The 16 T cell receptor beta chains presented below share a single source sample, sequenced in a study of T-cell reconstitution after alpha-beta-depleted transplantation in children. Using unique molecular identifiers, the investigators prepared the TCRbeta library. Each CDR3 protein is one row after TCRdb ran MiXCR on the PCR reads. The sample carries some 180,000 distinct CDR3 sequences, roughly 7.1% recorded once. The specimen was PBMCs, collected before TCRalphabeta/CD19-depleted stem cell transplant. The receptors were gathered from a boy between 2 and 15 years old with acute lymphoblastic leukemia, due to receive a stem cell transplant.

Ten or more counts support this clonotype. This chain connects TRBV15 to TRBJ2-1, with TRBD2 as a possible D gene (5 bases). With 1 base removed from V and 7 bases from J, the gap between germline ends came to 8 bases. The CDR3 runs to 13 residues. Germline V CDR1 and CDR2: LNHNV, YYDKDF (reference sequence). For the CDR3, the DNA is TGTGCCACCAGCAGAGGAGGGAAAAATGAGCAGTTCTTC. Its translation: CATSRGGKNEQFF.

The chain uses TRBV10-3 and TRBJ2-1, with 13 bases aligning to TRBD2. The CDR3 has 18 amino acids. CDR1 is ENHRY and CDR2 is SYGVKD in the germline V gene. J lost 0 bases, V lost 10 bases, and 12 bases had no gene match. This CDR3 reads CATAGLAGSRSSYNEQFF. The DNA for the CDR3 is TGTGCCACCGCGGGACTAGCGGGGAGCAGGAGCTCCTACAATGAGCAGTTCTTC.

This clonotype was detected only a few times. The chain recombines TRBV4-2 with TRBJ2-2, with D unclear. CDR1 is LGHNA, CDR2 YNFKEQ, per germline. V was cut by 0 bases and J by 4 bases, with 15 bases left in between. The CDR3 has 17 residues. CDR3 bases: TGTGCCAGCAGCCAAGATTTGGCGGCGCGGTTCACCGGGGAGCTGTTTTTT. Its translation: CASSQDLAARFTGELFF.

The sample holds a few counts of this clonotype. The CDR3 loop reads CASSLVSGGVLTGELFF. DNA for the CDR3: TGTGCCAGCAGTTTAGTTTCAGGGGGTGTTCTCACCGGGGAGCTGTTTTTT. The chain couples TRBV28 to TRBJ2-2, with 7 bases aligning to TRBD1. The CDR3 totals 17 residues. V gave up 2 bases and J gave up 4 bases; unmatched junction bases: 10. Germline V gene data show CDR1 as MDHEN and CDR2 as SYDVKM.

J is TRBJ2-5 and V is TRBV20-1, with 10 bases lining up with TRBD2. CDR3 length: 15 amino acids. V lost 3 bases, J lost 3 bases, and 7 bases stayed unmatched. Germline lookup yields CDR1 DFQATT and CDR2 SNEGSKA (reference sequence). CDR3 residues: CSARRSGREEETQYF. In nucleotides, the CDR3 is TGCAGTGCTAGGCGGAGCGGGAGGGAAGAAGAGACCCAGTACTTC.

DNA for the CDR3: TGTGCCAGCATCTACAGAGCGGGGGGCCCCTACAATGAGCAGTTCTTC. This codes for CASIYRAGGPYNEQFF. This chain joins TRBV6-2 or TRBV6-3 and TRBJ2-1; 9 bases fit TRBD2. Germline CDR1 and CDR2: MNHEY and SVGEGT. The V segment lost 7 bases and the J segment 2 bases; nucleotides outside the gene matches: 9. The CDR3 loop spans 16 amino acids.

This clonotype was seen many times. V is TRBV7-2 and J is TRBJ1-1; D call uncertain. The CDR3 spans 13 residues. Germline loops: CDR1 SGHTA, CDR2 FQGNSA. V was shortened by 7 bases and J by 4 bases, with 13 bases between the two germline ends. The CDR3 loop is CASTRLPSTEAFF. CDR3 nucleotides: TGTGCCAGCACCAGACTCCCCAGCACTGAAGCTTTCTTT. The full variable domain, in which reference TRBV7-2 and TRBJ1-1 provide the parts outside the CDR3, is GAGVSQSPSNKVTEKGKDVELRCDPISGHTALYWYRQSLGQGLEFLIYFQGNSAPDKSGLPSDRFSAERTGGSVSTLTIQRTQQEDSAVYLCASTRLPSTEAFFGQGTRLTVV.

The CDR3 nucleotides read TGTGCCAGTGCGGGCCGGGGGTCGGCCTACAATGAGCAGTTCTTC. It codes for CASAGRGSAYNEQFF. The rearrangement links TRBV19 to TRBJ2-1, with D tentatively TRBD2 (6 bases). The CDR3 totals 15 residues. The germline V gene encodes CDR1 LNHDA and CDR2 SQIVND (reference sequence). V lost 8 bases and J lost 2, with 16 bases in between.

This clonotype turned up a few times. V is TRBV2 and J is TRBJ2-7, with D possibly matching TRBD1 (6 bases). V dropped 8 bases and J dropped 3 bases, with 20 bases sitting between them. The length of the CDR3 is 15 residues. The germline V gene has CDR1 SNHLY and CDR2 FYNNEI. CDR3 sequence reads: CASSEGGGVGYEQYF. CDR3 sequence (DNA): TGTGCCAGCTCCGAAGGTGGGGGCGTGGGCTACGAGCAGTACTTC.

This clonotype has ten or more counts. Here the CDR3 reads CSASEQGSFNQPQHF. CDR3 DNA: TGCAGTGCTAGCGAACAGGGAAGCTTCAATCAGCCCCAGCATTTT. The V and J genes are TRBV20-1 and TRBJ1-5; D is possibly TRBD1 (6 bases). Trimming removed 3 bases from V and 3 bases from J, with 15 bases in between. CDR1 and CDR2 from the germline V gene are DFQATT and SNEGSKA (reference sequence). The CDR3 sequence is 15 residues long.

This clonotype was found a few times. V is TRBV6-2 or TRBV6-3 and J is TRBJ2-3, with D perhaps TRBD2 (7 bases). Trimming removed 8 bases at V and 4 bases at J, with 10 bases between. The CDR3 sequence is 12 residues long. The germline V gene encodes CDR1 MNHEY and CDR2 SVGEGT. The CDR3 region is CASGGAADTQYF. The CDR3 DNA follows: TGTGCCAGCGGGGGGGCAGCAGATACGCAGTATTTT.

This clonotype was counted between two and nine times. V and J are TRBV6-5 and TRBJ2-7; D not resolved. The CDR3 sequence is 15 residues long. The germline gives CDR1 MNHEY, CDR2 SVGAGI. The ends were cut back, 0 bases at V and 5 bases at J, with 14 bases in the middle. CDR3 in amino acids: CASSYSGSFFHEQYF. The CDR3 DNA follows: TGTGCCAGCAGTTACTCGGGCTCTTTCTTCCACGAGCAGTACTTC.

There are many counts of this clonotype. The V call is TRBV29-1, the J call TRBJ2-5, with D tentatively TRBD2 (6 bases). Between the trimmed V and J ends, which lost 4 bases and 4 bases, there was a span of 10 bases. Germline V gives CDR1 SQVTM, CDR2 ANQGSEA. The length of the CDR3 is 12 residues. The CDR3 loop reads CSVVWGGETQYF. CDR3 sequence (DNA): TGCAGCGTTGTTTGGGGAGGAGAGACCCAGTACTTC. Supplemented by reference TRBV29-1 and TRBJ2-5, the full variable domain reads SAVISQKPSRDICQRGTSLTIQCQVDSQVTMMFWYRQQPGQSLTLIATANQGSEATYESGFVIDKFPISRPNLTFSTLTVSNMSPEDSSIYLCSVVWGGETQYFGPGTRLLVL.

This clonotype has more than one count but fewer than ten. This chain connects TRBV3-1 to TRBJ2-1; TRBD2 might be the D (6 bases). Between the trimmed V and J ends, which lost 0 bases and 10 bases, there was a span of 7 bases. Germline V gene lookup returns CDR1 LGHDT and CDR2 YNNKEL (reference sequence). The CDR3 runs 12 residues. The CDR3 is CASSQDAGEQFF. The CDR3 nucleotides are TGTGCCAGCAGCCAAGATGCGGGGGAGCAGTTCTTC.

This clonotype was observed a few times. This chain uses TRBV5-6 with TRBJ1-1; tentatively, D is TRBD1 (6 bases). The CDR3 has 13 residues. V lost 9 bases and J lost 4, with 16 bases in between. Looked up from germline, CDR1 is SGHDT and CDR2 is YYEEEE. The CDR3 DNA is TGTGCCACCGCCAAGACAGGTTTCACTGAAGCTTTCTTT. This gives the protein CATAKTGFTEAFF.

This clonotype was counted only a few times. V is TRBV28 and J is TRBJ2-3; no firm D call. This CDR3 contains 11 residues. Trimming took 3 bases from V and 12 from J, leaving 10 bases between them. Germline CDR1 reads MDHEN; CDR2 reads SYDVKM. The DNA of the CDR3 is TGTGCCAGCAGTTTGGCCAGGCTACAGTATTTT. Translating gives CASSLARLQYF.